Presented here are 24 T cell receptor beta chains from one specimen sequenced in a study of blood T cell repertoires in COVID-19. Libraries were prepared by immunoSEQ multiplex PCR; TCRdb keeps only in-frame clonotypes and omits some of them. The top ten hold 2.8% of the sample, which has some 180,000 clones, around 80% seen once. Material for sequencing was peripheral blood. These receptors all come from a woman aged 80 or older with active or convalescent COVID-19.

The gene calls are TRBV6-5 and TRBJ2-7; TRBD2 aligns across 7 bases. Per the germline V gene, CDR1 is MNHEY and CDR2 is SVGAGI. The CDR3 consists of 12 residues. Trimming cost V 6 bases and J 3 bases; bases outside gene matches: 2. The CDR3 here is CASSGGGYEQYF. The CDR3 nucleotides are TGTGCCAGCAGCGGCGGGGGCTACGAGCAGTACTTC.

V and J are TRBV9 and TRBJ2-7, with 8 bases identical to TRBD1. This CDR3 is 14 amino acids long. CDR1 is SGDLS and CDR2 is YYNGEE in the germline V gene. V was clipped by 4 bases and J by 7 bases; unmatched bases: 10. Here the CDR3 reads CASSPRTGREEQYF. CDR3 bases: TGTGCCAGCAGCCCCCGGACAGGGAGAGAGGAGCAGTACTTC.

Only one count was recorded for this clone. V gene TRBV21-1 combines with J gene TRBJ2-3; no check of the table's D call, TRBD1, against the DNA was made. TRBV21-1 is annotated as a pseudogene. CDR3 length: 19 amino acids. Here the CDR3 reads CASSKDGEPGQGSPDTQYF. The CDR3 DNA follows: TGTGCCAGCAGCAAAGACGGGGAACCGGGACAGGGAAGTCCAGATACGCAGTATTTT.

The gene calls are TRBV4-3 and TRBJ1-4; TRBD1 might be the D (5 bases). Germline V lookup: CDR1 LGHNA, CDR2 YSLEER. Trimming removed 4 bases from V and 5 bases from J, with 17 bases in between. The length of the CDR3 is 16 residues. The DNA of the CDR3 is TGCGCCAGCAGCCTAAAATACAGGCCTCCGAATGAAAAACTGTTTTTT. It encodes CASSLKYRPPNEKLFF.

The chain carries TRBV30 and TRBJ2-7, with a possible D match to TRBD1 (6 bases). Trimming removed 0 bases from V and 6 bases from J, with 6 bases in between. This CDR3 is 11 amino acids long. CDR1 and CDR2 (germline): GTSNPN, SVGIG (reference sequence). The CDR3 here is CAWSVTGEQYF. Here the CDR3 DNA reads TGTGCCTGGAGTGTGACAGGCGAGCAGTACTTC.

This CDR3 is CAGGAGGHTEAFF. The CDR3 DNA is TGTGCCGGGGGGGCAGGCGGTCACACTGAAGCTTTCTTT. The chain combines TRBV7-9 with TRBJ1-1, with D perhaps TRBD1 (6 bases). Germline V gene lookup returns CDR1 SEHNR and CDR2 FQNEAQ (reference sequence). With 11 bases removed from V and 3 bases from J, the gap between germline ends came to 16 bases. This CDR3 has 13 residues.

This clone turned up a few times. This chain links TRBV28 with TRBJ1-3; D perhaps matches TRBD1 (6 bases). The CDR3 loop spans 14 amino acids. The ends were cut back, 5 bases at V and 1 base at J, with 9 bases in the middle. CDR1 MDHEN and CDR2 SYDVKM come from the germline V gene. The DNA of the CDR3 is TGTGCCAGCAGTCTACAGGGATCTGGAAACACCATATATTTT. Translating gives CASSLQGSGNTIYF.

The chain is built from TRBV15 and TRBJ2-6, with 8 bases that match TRBD2. Unmatched junction bases numbered 14, after V lost 0 bases and J lost 4 bases. The CDR3 spans 20 residues. Germline V gene lookup returns CDR1 LNHNV and CDR2 YYDKDF (reference sequence). CDR3 residues: CATSRETGTRSLSGANVLTF. The CDR3 region has the DNA TGTGCCACCAGCAGAGAAACCGGGACTAGGTCTCTCTCAGGGGCCAACGTCCTGACTTTC.

A few counts support this clone. This chain connects TRBV2 to TRBJ1-1, with D possibly being TRBD1 (5 bases). The germline gives CDR1 SNHLY, CDR2 FYNNEI. The ends were cut back, 1 base at V and 7 bases at J, with 16 bases in the middle. The CDR3 runs to 15 residues. CDR3 sequence reads: CASSEESGRASEAFF. The CDR3 DNA reads TGTGCCAGCAGTGAAGAATCAGGGAGGGCTAGTGAAGCTTTCTTT.

The rearrangement links TRBV10-3 to TRBJ2-2; D gene unclear. From germline, CDR1 is ENHRY and CDR2 SYGVKD. The CDR3 extends over 15 amino acids. V shed 0 bases and J shed 3 bases, with 8 bases lying between them. CDR3 residues: CAISESDEDTGELFF. The CDR3 DNA reads TGTGCCATCAGTGAGTCGGATGAGGACACCGGGGAGCTGTTTTTT.

The V and J genes are TRBV2 and TRBJ2-2; TRBD2 is a possible D gene (6 bases). Trimming stripped 4 bases from V and 2 bases from J, with 14 bases between. Germline CDR1 reads SNHLY; CDR2 reads FYNNEI. The CDR3 spans 16 residues. CDR3 region: CASSVRASENTGELFF. The CDR3 coding sequence is TGTGCCAGCAGTGTCAGGGCTAGCGAAAACACCGGGGAGCTGTTTTTT.

This chain uses TRBV9 with TRBJ2-5, with D maybe TRBD1 (5 bases). The germline CDR1 and CDR2 sequences are SGDLS and YYNGEE. Trimming pared 4 bases from V and 2 bases from J, leaving 6 bases between. This CDR3 comprises 12 residues. For the CDR3, the DNA is TGTGCCAGCAGCACAGGACAAGAGACCCAGTACTTC. Its protein is CASSTGQETQYF.

V gene TRBV28 combines with J gene TRBJ2-1; TRBD2 matches at 10 bases. In germline, CDR1 is MDHEN, CDR2 SYDVKM. CDR3 length: 15 amino acids. The ends lost 6 bases at V and 3 bases at J; junction bases unmatched: 5. This chain's CDR3 is CASSSLAGFYNEQFF. The DNA for the CDR3 is TGTGCCAGCAGCTCACTAGCGGGGTTCTACAATGAGCAGTTCTTC.

The chain couples TRBV7-9 to TRBJ2-2; the D is unclear. This CDR3 region has 18 residues. V was trimmed by 5 bases and J by 5 bases, leaving 24 bases between them. Looked up from germline, CDR1 is SEHNR and CDR2 is FQNEAQ (reference sequence). In DNA form, the CDR3 reads TGTGCCAGCAGCCGATTCGGTCGTTTTACTGTGCGTACCGGGGAGCTGTTTTTT. Translation: CASSRFGRFTVRTGELFF.

V and J are TRBV6-6 and TRBJ2-4, with TRBD2 identical over 7 bases. Germline values: CDR1 MNHNY, CDR2 SVGAGI (reference sequence). This CDR3 spans 16 amino acids. V lost 5 bases, J lost 1 base, and 8 bases stayed unmatched. The chain's CDR3 is CASSPGLVLAKNIQYF. CDR3 bases: TGTGCCAGCAGTCCTGGACTAGTTCTGGCCAAAAACATTCAGTACTTC.

This chain links TRBV10-3 with TRBJ2-1; the D is unclear. CDR1 and CDR2 (germline): ENHRY, SYGVKD. This CDR3 contains 11 residues. V was pared by 4 bases and J by 7 bases, with 5 bases between. CDR3 loop: CAISAGNEQFF. Here the CDR3 DNA reads TGTGCCATCAGTGCAGGTAATGAGCAGTTCTTC.

J is TRBJ2-1 and V is TRBV11-2; maybe TRBD2 (6 bases). CDR3 length equals 15 residues. V was cut by 2 bases and J by 2 bases, with 10 bases left in between. CDR1 and CDR2 from the germline V gene are SGHAT and FQNNGV. CDR3 nucleotide sequence: TGTGCCAGCAGCTTACGGGAGTCCCCCTACAATGAGCAGTTCTTC. It yields the protein CASSLRESPYNEQFF.

A few counts support this clone. The chain combines TRBV5-4 with TRBJ1-2; TRBD1 agrees at 7 bases. Trimming removed 4 bases from V and 5 bases from J; junction bases left unmatched: 11. The germline V gene has CDR1 SGHNT and CDR2 YYREEE (reference sequence). The CDR3 spans 15 residues. Here the CDR3 reads CASSLTGWNEYGYTF. The CDR3 bases are TGTGCCAGCAGCCTGACAGGGTGGAATGAGTATGGCTACACCTTC. The whole variable domain, filled in from reference TRBV5-4 and TRBJ1-2, reads ETGVTQSPTHLIKTRGQQVTLRCSSQSGHNTVSWYQQALGQGPQFIFQYYREEENGRGNFPPRFSGLQFPNYSSELNVNALELDDSALYLCASSLTGWNEYGYTFGSGTRLTVV.

The chain carries TRBV19 and TRBJ1-5; 12 nucleotides line up with TRBD1. The CDR3 contains 16 residues. CDR1 LNHDA and CDR2 SQIVND come from the germline V gene (reference sequence). V was pared by 3 bases and J by 6 bases, with 6 bases of the junction left unmatched. CDR3 nucleotides: TGTGCCAGTAGTATGAGTGGGACAGGGGGCCTTCAGCCCCAGCATTTT. Protein: CASSMSGTGGLQPQHF.

The chain joins TRBV4-1 to TRBJ1-2; D perhaps matches TRBD1 (5 bases). Per the germline V gene, CDR1 is MGHRA and CDR2 is YSYEKL. This CDR3 comprises 15 residues. V shed 0 bases and J shed 5 bases, with 13 bases lying between them. The CDR3 protein is CASSQEGPLSYGYTF. The CDR3 DNA reads TGCGCCAGCAGCCAAGAGGGGCCGCTTAGTTATGGCTACACCTTC.

The chain recombines TRBV28 with TRBJ1-2, with 11 bases lining up with TRBD1. The CDR3 totals 15 residues. Germline loops: CDR1 MDHEN, CDR2 SYDVKM. After removal of 5 bases from V and 8 bases from J, the junction contained 10 bases not matched to a gene. CDR3 residues: CASSTGQGAIRGYTF. The DNA for the CDR3 is TGTGCCAGCAGTACCGGACAGGGGGCGATTCGGGGCTACACCTTC.

The gene calls are TRBV5-1 and TRBJ2-3; perhaps TRBD1 as D (6 bases). The CDR3 runs 16 residues. With 0 bases removed from V and 4 bases from J, the gap between germline ends came to 15 bases. Germline assignment: CDR1 SGHRS and CDR2 YFSETQ. The CDR3 protein is CASSLGGRFGADTQYF. CDR3 sequence (DNA): TGCGCCAGCAGCTTGGGGGGGCGATTTGGCGCAGATACGCAGTATTTT.

The chain joins TRBV28 to TRBJ2-7; a possible D gene is TRBD1 (5 bases). Trimming left V 5 bases short and J 6 bases short, with 20 bases between. The germline gives CDR1 MDHEN, CDR2 SYDVKM. CDR3 size: 15 residues. This chain's CDR3 is CASSKQVWRIPEQYF. The CDR3 DNA is TGTGCCAGCAGTAAACAGGTCTGGCGCATCCCCGAGCAGTACTTC.

This chain connects TRBV7-9 to TRBJ2-7; TRBD1 agrees at 9 bases. Germline V gene lookup returns CDR1 SEHNR and CDR2 FQNEAQ (reference sequence). J lost 1 base, V lost 0 bases, and 4 bases had no gene match. The CDR3 spans 16 residues. As DNA, the CDR3 is TGTGCCAGCAGCTTAGCGGTTGGGACAGGGTCCTACGAGCAGTACTTC. Residues: CASSLAVGTGSYEQYF.